This T cell receptor (beta chain) was observed in a study of OX40 agonist ivuxolimab in advanced cancers. For the study at large: Patients' therapy was ivuxolimab, an antibody that acts as an agonist of OX40 (CD134). Study-wide points: Near-lowest levels of clonal expansion characterized partial responders at 0.1-3.0 mg/kg.

Concerning this clone: No antigen is known for it.

Data came from immunoSEQ multiplex PCR; TCRdb stores just in-frame clones and leaves some out. Among 64,000 or so clones, 65% to 90% were seen once, and the ten largest hold around 0.7%. V was clipped by 0 bases and J by 4 bases; unmatched bases: 4. The length of the CDR3 is 16 residues. In germline, CDR1 is SGHTA, CDR2 FQGTGA. The clonotype comes from an adult with an advanced solid tumor such as melanoma, head and neck, liver or kidney cancer. The rearrangement links TRBV7-3 to TRBJ2-3, with 10 bases lining up with TRBD2. The sample here was CD4+ or CD8+ T cells sorted from blood, taken in a trial of the OX40 agonist ivuxolimab. As DNA, the CDR3 is TGTGCCAGCAGCTTAACAGGCCTAGCGGGGGCAGATACGCAGTATTTT. It translates to CASSLTGLAGADTQYF. The complete variable domain, with remaining parts taken from reference TRBV7-3 and TRBJ2-3, reads GAGVSQTPSNKVTEKGKYVELRCDPISGHTALYWYRQSLGQGPEFLIYFQGTGAADDSGLPNDRFFAVRPEGSVSTLKIQRTERGDSAVYLCASSLTGLAGADTQYFGPGTRLTVL.